This record concerns one T cell receptor beta chain sequence. Its target is not known. A read error may produce the germline difference seen at one junction end. Clones were sequenced by immunoSEQ multiplex PCR, and TCRdb holds only the in-frame ones, with some missing. The table records hundreds of thousands of clones, about 80% of them present only once. The CDR3 length is 14 residues. The germline gives CDR1 ENHRY, CDR2 SYGVKD. This entry belongs to a study of shared clonotypes between healthy human individuals. Overall study results and limits: The sharing of 4.5% to 5% of naive CD4 clonotypes was seen across several donors.

The chain recombines TRBV10-3 with TRBJ2-2; D is unclear. The clonotype was recovered from a young woman in good health. The sequencing input was memory CD4+ T cells sorted from blood. Subset reported: CD45RA-negative fraction. The DNA for the CDR3 is TGTGCCAGCAGTGAGGTAGCTAACACCGGGGAGCTGTTTTTT. Its translation is CASSEVANTGELFF.